Listed below are T cell receptor beta chains from one sample, sequenced in a study of blood T cell repertoires in COVID-19. Only in-frame clones appear in the TCRdb table, and some are missing; sequencing was by immunoSEQ multiplex PCR. The sample yields about 490,000 clones, around 85% seen once. The sequenced sample was peripheral blood. The origin of the receptors is a human donor in a cohort sampled during active COVID-19. CDR3s include the opening cysteine and the closing phenylalanine or tryptophan. The order of the fields is J gene, clone size, D gene, V gene, CDR3 DNA, CDR3 protein. D genes are given only for firm matches. Clone size appears in some rows only: once, few, many, or a class for an expanded clone.

TRBJ1-5 NA NA TRBV2 TGTGCCAGCAGTGCCTCTTATAGCAATCAGCCCCAGCATTTT CASSASYSNQPQHF
TRBJ2-2 NA TRBD1 TRBV30 TGTGCCTGGAGTGCACGGGACAGAGGCACCGGGGAGCTGTTTTTT CAWSARDRGTGELFF
TRBJ2-4 NA NA TRBV6-2/TRBV6-3 TGTGCCAGCAGTAGCTACGGGGGCATTCAGTACTTC CASSSYGGIQYF
TRBJ2-7 NA NA TRBV5-4 TGTGCCAGCAGCTTAGACGGAAGCAGGGACTACGAGCAGTACTTC CASSLDGSRDYEQYF
TRBJ1-1 NA NA TRBV6-5 TGTGCCAGCAGCCGGGGACTCAAGAACACTGAAGCTTTCTTT CASSRGLKNTEAFF
TRBJ1-5 NA TRBD1 TRBV5-8 TGTGCCAGCAGCGATGGGACAGTTCAAGCCCAGCCCCAGCATTTT CASSDGTVQAQPQHF
TRBJ1-6 NA TRBD1 TRBV30 TGTGCCTGGAGTGTACGAACAGGGGCTAGCAATTCACCCCTCCACTTT CAWSVRTGASNSPLHF
TRBJ1-1 NA NA TRBV5-4 TGTGCCAGCAGCTTCCCAGGGGAAAGAGAAGCTTTCTTT CASSFPGEREAFF
TRBJ2-4 NA TRBD2 TRBV19 TGTGCCAGTAGCATCCGGACTAGCGGGTTATTTATAGCCAAAAACATTCAGTACTTC CASSIRTSGLFIAKNIQYF
TRBJ2-1 NA TRBD2 TRBV4-3 TGCGCCAGCAGCCAAAAGCTTCCGGGACTAGCGGGAGCTGAGCAGTTCTTC CASSQKLPGLAGAEQFF
TRBJ1-1 few NA TRBV6-5 TGTGCCAGCACGCGAACAGGTCACACTGAAGCTTTCTTT CASTRTGHTEAFF
TRBJ2-3 once NA TRBV6-5 TGTGCCAGCAGTTACCGCAGGAGCACAGATACGCAGTATTTT CASSYRRSTDTQYF
TRBJ1-3 once NA TRBV12-3/TRBV12-4 TGTGCCAGCAACTTTAGAAACACCATATATTTT CASNFRNTIYF
TRBJ1-2 NA NA TRBV6-5 TGTGCCAGCAGCTTCGCAGGATATGGCTACACCTTC CASSFAGYGYTF
TRBJ2-7 once TRBD2 TRBV15 TGTGCCACCAGCAGAGATAGAGGTCTAGCGGGATCCCTCTACGAGCAGTACTTC CATSRDRGLAGSLYEQYF
TRBJ1-2 NA TRBD1 TRBV19 TGTGCCAGTACCCCTGGGACAGGGAGTATTCGTGGCTACACCTTC CASTPGTGSIRGYTF
TRBJ2-1 NA TRBD2 TRBV29-1 TGCAGCGTTGAAGATCTTTCTAGCGGGTACAATGAGCAGTTCTTC CSVEDLSSGYNEQFF
TRBJ1-2 NA NA TRBV6-5 TGTGCCAGCAGGATCGAATGGGCGTCCGGCTATGGCTACACCTTC CASRIEWASGYGYTF
TRBJ1-1 NA TRBD1 TRBV5-5 TGTGCCAGCAGGCATAACAGGGGAGCAGGAACTGAAGCTTTCTTT CASRHNRGAGTEAFF
TRBJ2-2 NA NA TRBV5-4 TGTGCCAGCAGCTGGGATGGGGGGAACGCGAACACCGGGGAGCTGTTTTTT CASSWDGGNANTGELFF
TRBJ2-7 NA TRBD2 TRBV4-3 TGCGCCAGCAGCGGGACCCTAGCGGGAGCCCACGAGCAGTACTTC CASSGTLAGAHEQYF
TRBJ2-7 NA NA TRBV14 TGTGCCAGCAGCAAAATTCTTCCAGGGGCACACTACGAGCAGTACTTC CASSKILPGAHYEQYF
TRBJ2-7 NA NA TRBV11-1 TGTGCCAGCAGCGTTACAGCTACCTACGAGCAGTACTTC CASSVTATYEQYF
TRBJ1-5 once NA TRBV4-1 TGCGCCAGCAGCCTATATCCCGAATTAGGGAGAGCGAGGGCGAGCAATCAGCCCCAGCATTTT CASSLYPELGRARASNQPQHF
TRBJ2-1 NA TRBD1 TRBV19 TGTGCCAGTACTAGGGGACAGGGGGCGCACAATGAGCAGTTCTTC CASTRGQGAHNEQFF
TRBJ1-4 NA NA TRBV19 TGTGCCAGTAGTTCCTCCTACAGGGACCTTAATGAAAAACTGTTTTTT CASSSSYRDLNEKLFF
TRBJ1-2 few TRBD1 TRBV7-2 TGTGCCAGCGCCTCATCCGGGACAGGATATGGCTACACCTTC CASASSGTGYGYTF
TRBJ1-6 NA NA TRBV16 TGTGCCAGCAGCCAATCTTCTCCTGCAGGGTCCCATTCACCCCTCCACTTT CASSQSSPAGSHSPLHF
TRBJ1-2 NA TRBD1 TRBV6-5 TGTGCCAGCAGCAGAGGGGGCCTGGAGGGCTACACCTTC CASSRGGLEGYTF